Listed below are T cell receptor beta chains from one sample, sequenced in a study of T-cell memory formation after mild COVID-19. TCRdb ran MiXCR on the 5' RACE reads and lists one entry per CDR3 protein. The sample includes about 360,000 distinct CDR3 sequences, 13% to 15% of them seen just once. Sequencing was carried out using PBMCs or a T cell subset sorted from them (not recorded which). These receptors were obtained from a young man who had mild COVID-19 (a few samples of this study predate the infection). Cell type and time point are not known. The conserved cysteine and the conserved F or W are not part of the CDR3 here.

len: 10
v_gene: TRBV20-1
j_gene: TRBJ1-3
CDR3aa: SAREGAYTIY

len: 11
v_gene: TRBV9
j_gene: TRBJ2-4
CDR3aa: ASSVGVQNIQY

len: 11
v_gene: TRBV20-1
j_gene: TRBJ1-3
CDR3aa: SAKRVSGNTIY

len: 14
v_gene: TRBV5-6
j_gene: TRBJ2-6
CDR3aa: ASSLGHHSGANVLT

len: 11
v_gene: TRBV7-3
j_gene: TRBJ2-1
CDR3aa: ATKRSLDNEQF

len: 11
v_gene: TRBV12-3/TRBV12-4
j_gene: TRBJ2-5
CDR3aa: ASTPGQGGTQY

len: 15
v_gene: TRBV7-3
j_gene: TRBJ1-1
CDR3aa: ASSSRSLQGGGTEAF

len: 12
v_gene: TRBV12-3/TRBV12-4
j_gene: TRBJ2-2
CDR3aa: ASRSDRDTGELF

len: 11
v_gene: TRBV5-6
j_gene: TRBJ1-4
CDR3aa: ASSSQGGRKLF

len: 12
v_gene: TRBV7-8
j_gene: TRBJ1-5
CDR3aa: ASSLVRGDQPQH

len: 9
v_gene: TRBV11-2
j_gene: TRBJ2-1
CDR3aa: ASTLTREQF

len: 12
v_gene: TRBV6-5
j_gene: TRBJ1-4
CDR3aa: ASRYAGLDEKLF